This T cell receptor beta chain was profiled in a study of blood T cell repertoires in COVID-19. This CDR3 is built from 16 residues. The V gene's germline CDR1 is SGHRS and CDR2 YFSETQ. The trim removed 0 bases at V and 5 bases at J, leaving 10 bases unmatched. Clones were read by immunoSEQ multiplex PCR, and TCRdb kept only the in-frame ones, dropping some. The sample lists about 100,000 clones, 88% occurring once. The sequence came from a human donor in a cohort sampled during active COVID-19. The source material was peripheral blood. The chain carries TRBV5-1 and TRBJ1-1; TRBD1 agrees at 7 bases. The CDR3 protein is CASSLEGQRSGTEAFF. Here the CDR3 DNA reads TGCGCCAGCAGCTTGGAGGGACAGAGGTCGGGGACTGAAGCTTTCTTT. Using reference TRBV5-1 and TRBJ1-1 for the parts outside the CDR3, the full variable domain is KAGVTQTPRYLIKTRGQQVTLSCSPISGHRSVSWYQQTPGQGLQFLFEYFSETQRNKGNFPGRFSGRQFSNSRSEMNVSTLELGDSALYLCASSLEGQRSGTEAFFGQGTRLTVV.